This T cell receptor (beta chain) was found in a study of blood T cell repertoires in COVID-19. Sequencing was performed with immunoSEQ multiplex PCR; in TCRdb, only in-frame clones are kept and a portion is missing. The data hold under 250,000 clones, with 70% to 90% observed a single time. The CDR3 is made up of 15 amino acids. The sample consisted of PBMCs or T cells enriched from blood (not recorded which). This TCR was sampled from a man in his thirties or forties who had recovered from COVID-19. J is TRBJ2-1 and V is TRBV21-1; TRBD2 is the table's D call, not checked against the DNA. TRBV21-1 constitutes a pseudogene. The CDR3 spells CASSIAGASYNEQFF. The CDR3 DNA sequence: TGTGCCAGCAGTATAGCGGGAGCCTCCTACAATGAGCAGTTCTTC.